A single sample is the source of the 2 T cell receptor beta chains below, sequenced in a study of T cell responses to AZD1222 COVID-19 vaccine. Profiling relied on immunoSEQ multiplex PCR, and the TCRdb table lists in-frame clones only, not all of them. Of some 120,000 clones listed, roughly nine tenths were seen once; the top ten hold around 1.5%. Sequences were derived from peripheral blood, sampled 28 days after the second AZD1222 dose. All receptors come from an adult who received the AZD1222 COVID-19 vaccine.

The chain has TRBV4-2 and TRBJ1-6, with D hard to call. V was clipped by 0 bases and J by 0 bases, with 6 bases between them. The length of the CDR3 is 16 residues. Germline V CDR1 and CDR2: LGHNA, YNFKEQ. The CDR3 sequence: CASSQDSSSYNSPLHF. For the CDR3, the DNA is TGTGCCAGCAGCCAAGATAGCAGCTCCTATAATTCACCCCTCCACTTT.

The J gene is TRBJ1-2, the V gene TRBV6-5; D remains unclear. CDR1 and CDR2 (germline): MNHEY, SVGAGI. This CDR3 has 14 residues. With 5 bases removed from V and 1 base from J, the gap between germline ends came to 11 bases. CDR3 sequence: CASSRLRDNYGYTF. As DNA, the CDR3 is TGTGCCAGCAGTCGCCTGAGGGATAACTATGGCTACACCTTC.